This T cell receptor beta chain was identified in a study of PD-1 blockade in mismatch repair-deficient tumors. About the research overall: Patients had about eleven mismatch repair-deficient cancer types and were previously treated and progressing.

Time point defined: approximately 10-day in vitro stimulation with candidate neoantigen peptide 2. PCR or immunohistochemistry showed mismatch repair deficiency in every enrolled patient. A no-peptide control culture served as baseline for clone fold changes. Comment on this clone: Its antigen is not known.

The V segment lost 6 bases and the J segment 7 bases; nucleotides outside the gene matches: 11. The CDR3 sequence is 15 residues long. Germline lookup yields CDR1 MGHDK and CDR2 SYGVNS. Here immunoSEQ multiplex PCR was the method, and the copy in TCRdb shows in-frame clones only, minus some. Among 8,500 to 10,000 clones listed, 86% were seen once. The TCR sequence derives from an adult with mismatch repair-deficient cancer. This specimen was cells cultured in vitro, taken from a patient treated with pembrolizumab. The V call is TRBV25-1, the J call TRBJ1-1, with 10 bases that match TRBD1. The CDR3: CASSLTRTGGGEAFF. For the CDR3, the DNA is TGTGCCAGCAGCCTGACCAGGACAGGGGGGGGTGAAGCTTTCTTT.